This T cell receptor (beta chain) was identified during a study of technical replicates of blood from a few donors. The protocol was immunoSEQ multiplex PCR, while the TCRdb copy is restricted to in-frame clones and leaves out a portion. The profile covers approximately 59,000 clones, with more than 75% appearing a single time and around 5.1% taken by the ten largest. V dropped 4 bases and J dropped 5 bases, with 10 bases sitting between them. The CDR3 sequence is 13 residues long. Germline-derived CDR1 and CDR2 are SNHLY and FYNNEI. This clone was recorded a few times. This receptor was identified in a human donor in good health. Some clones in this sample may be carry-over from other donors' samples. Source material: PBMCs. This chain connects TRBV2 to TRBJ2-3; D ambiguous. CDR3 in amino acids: CASSAPFLDTQYF. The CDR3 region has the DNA TGTGCCAGCAGTGCCCCTTTCTTAGATACGCAGTATTTT.